This is a list of T cell receptor beta chains from one sample in a study of breast tumors, draining lymph nodes, adjacent tissues. One entry per CDR3 protein, called by TCRdb with MiXCR from the multiplex PCR reads. The data contain about 230,000 distinct CDR3 sequences, approximately 30% of them singletons. What was sequenced was axillary lymph node tissue. The receptors come from a female donor with breast cancer. Some clones in this sample may be carry-over from other donors' samples. CDR3s include the opening cysteine and the closing phenylalanine or tryptophan. The D gene is left open where the match is weak. The size of a clone is reported for some rows only, either as once, few or many, or as a class for expanded clones.

D gene	CDR3 length	clone size	J gene	V gene	CDR3 DNA	CDR3 protein
-	13	many	TRBJ1-5	TRBV6-1	TGTGCCAGCAGTGAGGGGACACATCAGCCCCAGCATTTT	CASSEGTHQPQHF
-	11	many	TRBJ2-3	TRBV30	TGTGCCTGGACCGAGGCAGATACGCAGTATTTT	CAWTEADTQYF
TRBD2	16	many	TRBJ2-7	TRBV7-2	TGTGCCAGCAGCATACAAGCGGGAGGGGCCGGATACGAGCAGTACTTC	CASSIQAGGAGYEQYF
TRBD2	18	few	TRBJ2-3	TRBV11-2	TGTGCCAGCAGCTTACTAGCGGGAGCCTTCCTCTCCACAGATACGCAGTATTTT	CASSLLAGAFLSTDTQYF
TRBD1	13	many	TRBJ1-4	TRBV20-1	TGCAGTGCTCTGGGGACAGGGTTTGAAAAACTGTTTTTT	CSALGTGFEKLFF
TRBD1	15	-	TRBJ1-2	TRBV2	TGTGCCAGCAGGTCTCCGGGACAGAGTTTCTCTGGAAACACCTTC	CASRSPGQSFSGNTF
TRBD2	15	-	TRBJ2-1	TRBV15	TGTGCCACCAGAGAGGGACTAGCGATGAGTGATGAGCAGTTCTTC	CATREGLAMSDEQFF
TRBD2	16	many	TRBJ2-6	TRBV19	TGTGCCAGTAGGACTAGCGGGAGCACTGGGGCCAACGTCCTGACTTTC	CASRTSGSTGANVLTF
-	13	many	TRBJ1-6	TRBV9	TGTGCCAGCACTGAGGGTTTCAATTCACCCCTCCACTTT	CASTEGFNSPLHF
TRBD1	14	many	TRBJ1-2	TRBV28	TGTGCCAGCAGCAGTACAGGGGTGAACTATGGCTACACCTTC	CASSSTGVNYGYTF
-	14	many	TRBJ2-7	TRBV5-1	TGCGCCAGCAGCCCCCAGGATGGGTTGGGGGAGCAGTACTTC	CASSPQDGLGEQYF
-	14	many	TRBJ2-2	TRBV2	TGTGCCAGCAGTGAAGGGCCGGGGAGAAACGAGCTGTTTTTT	CASSEGPGRNELFF
-	13	-	TRBJ1-5	TRBV19	TGTGCCAGCGGGACCGGGACTACCTTGGGGGAGCATTTT	CASGTGTTLGEHF
-	14	-	TRBJ2-3	TRBV7-9	TGTGCCAGCAGCCCCCGGGGGCGGGGACATACGCAGTATTTT	CASSPRGRGHTQYF
TRBD1	18	-	TRBJ2-6	TRBV27	TGTGCCAGCCGGGACAGGGGCTTGCTGGGCTCTGGGGCCAACGTCCTGACTTTC	CASRDRGLLGSGANVLTF
-	13	-	TRBJ1-2	TRBV2	TGTGCCAGCAGTGATGTGGGGAACTATGGCTACACCTTC	CASSDVGNYGYTF
-	17	many	TRBJ2-7	TRBV18	TGTGCCAGCTCCATTGGGGGCTCCTCTTTACAAACCTACGAGCAGTACTTC	CASSIGGSSLQTYEQYF
TRBD2	15	-	TRBJ2-7	TRBV7-9	TGTGCCGGCAGCCCGGGGACTAGCGCGAGAGAGGAGCAGTACTTC	CAGSPGTSAREEQYF
TRBD2	15	-	TRBJ2-3	TRBV10-2	TGCGCCAGCAGTGACGGTGGGAGGGCCGTAGATACGCAGTATTTT	CASSDGGRAVDTQYF
-	15	many	TRBJ1-2	TRBV28	TGTGCCAGCAGTTCCACCGGGCTACCAACGAGGGGCTACACCTTC	CASSSTGLPTRGYTF
TRBD1	17	-	TRBJ1-4	TRBV7-2	TGTGCCAGCAGCTTAGGACGGACAGGGACGAGCCATATGGGACTGCTTTTT	CASSLGRTGTSHMGLLF
-	15	many	TRBJ2-1	TRBV20-1	TGCAGTGCAAGCTCTGGGGAAGAAGGTTACAATGAGCAGTTCTTC	CSASSGEEGYNEQFF
TRBD1	14	many	TRBJ2-5	TRBV11-3	TGTGCCAGCAGCCGGGACAGGGGGACAGAGACCCAGTACTTC	CASSRDRGTETQYF
TRBD2	16	-	TRBJ2-2	TRBV11-2	TGTGCCAGCAGCTTAGACCATAGCGGGAGTTTGGGGGAGCTGTTTTTT	CASSLDHSGSLGELFF
TRBD1	13	many	TRBJ2-4	TRBV24-1	TGTGCCACCAGCCCACCAGGGGGTGCCATTCAGTACTTC	CATSPPGGAIQYF
-	12	many	TRBJ1-2	TRBV6-4	TGTGCCAGCAGTGACTGGGGAATTGGCTACACCTTC	CASSDWGIGYTF
-	13	few	TRBJ2-7	TRBV14	TGTGCCAGCAGCCAATATAGCGGCTACGAGCAGTACTTC	CASSQYSGYEQYF
-	18	many	TRBJ2-1	TRBV7-3	TGTGCCAGCAGCTTAAGAGGGTCCCCAATCGGCCCTAACAATGAGCAGTTCTTC	CASSLRGSPIGPNNEQFF
-	13	-	TRBJ2-3	TRBV2	TGTGCCAGCAAAGACGCGCTTGGGGATACGCAGTATTTT	CASKDALGDTQYF
-	14	many	TRBJ2-2	TRBV5-1	TGCGCCAGCAGCTCGGACTCCCCATCGGGGGAGCTGTTTTTT	CASSSDSPSGELFF
-	16	many	TRBJ1-2	TRBV6-1	TGTGCCAGCAGGAATGTGATAGGGTTGGCTAACTATGGCTACACCTTC	CASRNVIGLANYGYTF
-	13	many	TRBJ2-7	TRBV19	TGTGCCAGTAGTCCCCTCGCTGGGGCCGAGCAGTACTTC	CASSPLAGAEQYF
TRBD2	16	-	TRBJ2-3	TRBV19	TGTGCCAGTAGTGCCTCGGGACTAGCGGGTGGCAACGAGCAGTGTTTT	CASSASGLAGGNEQCF
TRBD2	18	many	TRBJ2-3	TRBV20-1	TGCAGTGCTAGAGAATCAAGGGCTAGCGGGAGGGGCACAGATACGCAGTATTTT	CSARESRASGRGTDTQYF
-	16	-	TRBJ2-2	TRBV15	TGTGCCACCAGCAGAGATTCGAGGGTCCGCACCGGGGAGCTGTTTTTT	CATSRDSRVRTGELFF
TRBD2	16	many	TRBJ2-3	TRBV5-1	TGCGCCAGCAGACGTCTACTAGCGGAGGGGTCGGATACGCAGTATTTT	CASRRLLAEGSDTQYF
-	16	many	TRBJ1-6	TRBV5-8	TGTGCCAGCAGCTTAAGGCAGCGCCAGACAAATTCACCCCTCCACTTT	CASSLRQRQTNSPLHF
-	13	-	TRBJ1-2	TRBV12-3/TRBV12-4	TGTGCCAGCAATCGGGGAGTGGGGGATGGCTACACCTTC	CASNRGVGDGYTF
-	14	many	TRBJ2-7	TRBV13	TGTGCCAGCAGCCTAAGGGGGGTGGACTACGAGCAGTACTTC	CASSLRGVDYEQYF
-	15	-	TRBJ1-6	TRBV2	TGTGCCAGCAGTGCGGGGAGCTCCTATAATTCACCCCTCCACTTT	CASSAGSSYNSPLHF
TRBD2	16	many	TRBJ2-1	TRBV4-1	TGCGCCAGCAAACGTCTGGGGGGCGGGAGGGAAAATGAGCAGTTCTTC	CASKRLGGGRENEQFF
TRBD1	16	once	TRBJ2-1	TRBV19	TGTGCCAGTACAGTGACAGGGGGGGTCTTTTACAATGAGCAGTTCTTC	CASTVTGGVFYNEQFF
TRBD1	14	many	TRBJ2-7	TRBV5-5	TGTGCCAGCAGCCTCGACAGGGTCCCTGGCGAGCAGTACTTC	CASSLDRVPGEQYF
-	13	many	TRBJ1-2	TRBV10-3	TGTGCCATCAGTGCGGGACGGGACTATGGCTACACCTTC	CAISAGRDYGYTF
TRBD1	16	many	TRBJ2-7	TRBV9	TGTGCCAGCAGCGTAGGATCCGGGACAGGGGATTACGAGCAGTACTTC	CASSVGSGTGDYEQYF
-	14	many	TRBJ2-7	TRBV20-1	TGCAGTGCCTCTCCGGGGGCAGTCCCTTACGAGCAGTACTTC	CSASPGAVPYEQYF
TRBD2	15	many	TRBJ2-1	TRBV7-2	TGTGCCAGCAGGCCTAGCGGGACCTCCTACAATGAGCAGTTCTTC	CASRPSGTSYNEQFF